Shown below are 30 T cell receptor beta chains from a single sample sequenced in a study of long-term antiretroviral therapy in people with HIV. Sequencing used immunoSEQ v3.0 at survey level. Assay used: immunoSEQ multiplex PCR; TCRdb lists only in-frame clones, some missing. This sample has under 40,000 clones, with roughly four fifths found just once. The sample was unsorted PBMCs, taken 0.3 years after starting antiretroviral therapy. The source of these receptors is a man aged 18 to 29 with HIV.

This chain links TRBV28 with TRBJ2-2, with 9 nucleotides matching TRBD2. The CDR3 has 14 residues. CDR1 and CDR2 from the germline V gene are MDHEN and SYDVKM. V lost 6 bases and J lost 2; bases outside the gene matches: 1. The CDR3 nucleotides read TGTGCCAGCAGGACTAGCGGAAACACCGGGGAGCTGTTTTTT. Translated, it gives CASRTSGNTGELFF. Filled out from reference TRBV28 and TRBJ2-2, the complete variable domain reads DVKVTQSSRYLVKRTGEKVFLECVQDMDHENMFWYRQDPGLGLRLIYFSYDVKMKEKGDIPEGYSVSREKKERFSLILESASTNQTSMYLCASRTSGNTGELFFGEGSRLTVL.

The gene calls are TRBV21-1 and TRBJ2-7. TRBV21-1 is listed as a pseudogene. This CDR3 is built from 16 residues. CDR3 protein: CASSKETGASPYEQYF. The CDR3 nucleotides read TGTGCCAGCAGCAAAGAAACGGGGGCTTCGCCCTACGAGCAGTACTTC.

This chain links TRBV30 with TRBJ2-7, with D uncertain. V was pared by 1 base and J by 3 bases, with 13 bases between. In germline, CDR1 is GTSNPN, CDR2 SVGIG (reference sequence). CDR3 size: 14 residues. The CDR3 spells CAWSDLNRDYEQYF. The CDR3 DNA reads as TGTGCCTGGAGTGACCTTAATCGAGACTACGAGCAGTACTTC. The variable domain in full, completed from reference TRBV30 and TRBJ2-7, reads SQTIHQWPATLVQPVGSPLSLECTVEGTSNPNLYWYRQAAGRGLQLLFYSVGIGQISSEVPQNLSASRPQDRQFILSSKKLLLSDSGFYLCAWSDLNRDYEQYFGPGTRLTVT.

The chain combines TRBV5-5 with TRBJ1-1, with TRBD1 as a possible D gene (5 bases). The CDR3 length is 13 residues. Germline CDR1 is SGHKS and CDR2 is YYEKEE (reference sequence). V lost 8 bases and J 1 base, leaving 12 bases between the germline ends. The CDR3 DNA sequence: TGTGCCAGTAGCCCTCAGGGGAACACTGAAGCTTTCTTT. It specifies CASSPQGNTEAFF.

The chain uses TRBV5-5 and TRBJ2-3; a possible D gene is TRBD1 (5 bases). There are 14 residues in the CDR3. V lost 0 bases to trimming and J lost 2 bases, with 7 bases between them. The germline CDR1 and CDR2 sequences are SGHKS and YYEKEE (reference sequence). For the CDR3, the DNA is TGTGCCAGCAGCTTGGGGGGCCTCACAGATACGCAGTATTTT. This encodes CASSLGGLTDTQYF.

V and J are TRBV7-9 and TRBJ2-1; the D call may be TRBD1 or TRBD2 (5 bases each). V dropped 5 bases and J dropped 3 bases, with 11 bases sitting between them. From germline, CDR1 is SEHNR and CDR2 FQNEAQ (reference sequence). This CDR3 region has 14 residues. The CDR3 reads CASSDMRGYNEQFF. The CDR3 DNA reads TGTGCCAGCAGCGACATGAGGGGCTACAATGAGCAGTTCTTC.

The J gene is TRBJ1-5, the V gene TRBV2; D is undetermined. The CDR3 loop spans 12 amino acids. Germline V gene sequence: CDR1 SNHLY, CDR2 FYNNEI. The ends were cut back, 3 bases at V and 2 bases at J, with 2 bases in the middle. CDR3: CASSEGNQPQHF. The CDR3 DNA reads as TGTGCCAGCAGTGAGGGCAATCAGCCCCAGCATTTT.

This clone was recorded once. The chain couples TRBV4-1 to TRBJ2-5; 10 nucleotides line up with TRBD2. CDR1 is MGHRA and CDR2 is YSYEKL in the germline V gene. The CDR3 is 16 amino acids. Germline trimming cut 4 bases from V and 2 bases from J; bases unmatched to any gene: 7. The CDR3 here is CASSLKLAGLQETQYF. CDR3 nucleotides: TGCGCCAGCAGCCTAAAACTAGCGGGGCTTCAAGAGACCCAGTACTTC.

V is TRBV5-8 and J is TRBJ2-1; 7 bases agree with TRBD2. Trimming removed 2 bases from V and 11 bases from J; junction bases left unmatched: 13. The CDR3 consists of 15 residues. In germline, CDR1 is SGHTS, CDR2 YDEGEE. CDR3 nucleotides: TGTGCCAGCAGCTTTGTGGGAGGGTCTACAATGAAGCAGTTCTTC. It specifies CASSFVGGSTMKQFF.

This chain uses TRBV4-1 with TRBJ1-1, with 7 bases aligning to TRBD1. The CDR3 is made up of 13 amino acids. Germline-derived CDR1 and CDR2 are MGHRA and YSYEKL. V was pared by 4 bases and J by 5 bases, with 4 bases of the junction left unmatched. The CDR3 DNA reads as TGCGCCAGCAGCCGGACAGGCGGGACTGAAGCTTTCTTT. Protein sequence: CASSRTGGTEAFF.

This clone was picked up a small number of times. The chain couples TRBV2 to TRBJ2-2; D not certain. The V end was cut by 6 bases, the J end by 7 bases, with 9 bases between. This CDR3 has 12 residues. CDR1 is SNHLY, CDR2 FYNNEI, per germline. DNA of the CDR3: TGTGCCAGCAGACAAGAAGGCGGGGAGCTGTTTTTT. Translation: CASRQEGGELFF.

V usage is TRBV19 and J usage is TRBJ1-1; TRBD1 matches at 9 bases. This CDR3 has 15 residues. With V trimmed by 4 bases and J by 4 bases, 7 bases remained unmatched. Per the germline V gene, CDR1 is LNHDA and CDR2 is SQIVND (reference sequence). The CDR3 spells CASSKGTGYVTEAFF. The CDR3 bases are TGTGCCAGTAGTAAGGGGACAGGGTATGTCACTGAAGCTTTCTTT.

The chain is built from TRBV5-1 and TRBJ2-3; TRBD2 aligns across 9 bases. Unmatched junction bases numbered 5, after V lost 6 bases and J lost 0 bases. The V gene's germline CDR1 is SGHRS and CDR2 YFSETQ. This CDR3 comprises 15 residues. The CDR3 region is CASKGLATSTDTQYF. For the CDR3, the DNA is TGCGCCAGCAAAGGACTAGCGACTAGCACAGATACGCAGTATTTT.

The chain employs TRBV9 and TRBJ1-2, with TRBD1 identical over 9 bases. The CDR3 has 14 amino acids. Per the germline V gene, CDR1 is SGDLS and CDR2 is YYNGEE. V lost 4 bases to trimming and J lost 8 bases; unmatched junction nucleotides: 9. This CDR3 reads CASSPRTGELGYTF. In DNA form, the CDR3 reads TGTGCCAGCAGCCCCCGGACAGGGGAGTTAGGCTACACCTTC.

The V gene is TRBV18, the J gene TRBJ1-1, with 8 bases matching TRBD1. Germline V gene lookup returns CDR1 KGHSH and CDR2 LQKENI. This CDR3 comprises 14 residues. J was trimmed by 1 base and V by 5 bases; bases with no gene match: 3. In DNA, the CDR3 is TGTGCCAGCTCAACGGGACAGGCGAACACTGAAGCTTTCTTT. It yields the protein CASSTGQANTEAFF.

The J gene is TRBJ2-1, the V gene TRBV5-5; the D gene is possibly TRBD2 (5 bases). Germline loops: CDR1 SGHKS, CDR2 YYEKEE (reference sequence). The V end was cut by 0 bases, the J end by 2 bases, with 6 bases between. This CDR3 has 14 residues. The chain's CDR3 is CASSLEGAYNEQFF. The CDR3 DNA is TGTGCCAGCAGCTTGGAGGGAGCCTACAATGAGCAGTTCTTC.

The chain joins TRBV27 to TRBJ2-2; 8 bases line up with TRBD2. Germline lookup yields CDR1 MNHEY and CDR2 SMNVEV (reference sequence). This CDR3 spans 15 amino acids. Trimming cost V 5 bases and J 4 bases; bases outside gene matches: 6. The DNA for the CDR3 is TGTGCCAGCAGTAGAGCGGGAGTTGGCACCGGGGAGCTGTTTTTT. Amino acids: CASSRAGVGTGELFF.

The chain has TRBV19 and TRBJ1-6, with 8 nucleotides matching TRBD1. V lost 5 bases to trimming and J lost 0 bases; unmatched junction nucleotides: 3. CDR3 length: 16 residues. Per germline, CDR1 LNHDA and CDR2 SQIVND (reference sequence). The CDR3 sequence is CASSDRGVSYNSPLHF. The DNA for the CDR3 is TGTGCCAGTAGTGACAGGGGCGTCTCCTATAATTCACCCCTCCACTTT. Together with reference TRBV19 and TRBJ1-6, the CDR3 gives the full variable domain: DGGITQSPKYLFRKEGQNVTLSCEQNLNHDAMYWYRQDPGQGLRLIYYSQIVNDFQKGDIAEGYSVSREKKESFPLTVTSAQKNPTAFYLCASSDRGVSYNSPLHFGNGTRLTVT.

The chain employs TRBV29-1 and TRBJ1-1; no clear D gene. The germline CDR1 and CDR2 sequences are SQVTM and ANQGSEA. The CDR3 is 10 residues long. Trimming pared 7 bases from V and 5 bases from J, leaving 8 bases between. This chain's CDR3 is CSGGRTEAFF. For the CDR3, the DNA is TGCAGCGGTGGGAGAACTGAAGCTTTCTTT.

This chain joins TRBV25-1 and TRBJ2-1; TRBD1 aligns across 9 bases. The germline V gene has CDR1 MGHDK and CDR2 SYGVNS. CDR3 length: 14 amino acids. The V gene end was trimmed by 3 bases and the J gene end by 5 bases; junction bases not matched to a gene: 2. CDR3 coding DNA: TGTGCCAGCAGTGAGGGACAGGGACACAATGAGCAGTTCTTC. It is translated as CASSEGQGHNEQFF.

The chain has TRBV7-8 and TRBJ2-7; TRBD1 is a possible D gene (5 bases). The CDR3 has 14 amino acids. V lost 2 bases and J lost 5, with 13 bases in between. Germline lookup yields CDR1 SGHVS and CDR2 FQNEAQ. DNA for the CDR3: TGTGCCAGCAGCTTAAGCAGGGTAGGAAACGAGCAGTACTTC. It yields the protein CASSLSRVGNEQYF.

In nucleotides, the CDR3 is TGTGCCAGTAGCCCCTCAGGGTATAGCTATGGCTACACCTTC. As protein: CASSPSGYSYGYTF. V gene TRBV19 combines with J gene TRBJ1-2; D possibly corresponds to TRBD1 (5 bases). The CDR3 runs 14 residues. Per the germline V gene, CDR1 is LNHDA and CDR2 is SQIVND (reference sequence). The V end was cut by 6 bases, the J end by 4 bases, with 15 bases between.

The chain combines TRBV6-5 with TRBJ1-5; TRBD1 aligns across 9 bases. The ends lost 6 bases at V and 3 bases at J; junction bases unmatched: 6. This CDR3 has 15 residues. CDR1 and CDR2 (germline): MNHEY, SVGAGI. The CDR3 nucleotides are TGTGCCAGCAGCCGCCGGACAGGGGACAATCAGCCCCAGCATTTT. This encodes CASSRRTGDNQPQHF.

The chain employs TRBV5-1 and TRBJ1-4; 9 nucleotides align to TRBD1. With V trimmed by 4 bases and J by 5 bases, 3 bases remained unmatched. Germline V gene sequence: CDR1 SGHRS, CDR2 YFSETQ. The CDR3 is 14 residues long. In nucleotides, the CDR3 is TGCGCCAGCAGCCTCGACAGGGGGAATGAAAAACTGTTTTTT. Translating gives CASSLDRGNEKLFF.

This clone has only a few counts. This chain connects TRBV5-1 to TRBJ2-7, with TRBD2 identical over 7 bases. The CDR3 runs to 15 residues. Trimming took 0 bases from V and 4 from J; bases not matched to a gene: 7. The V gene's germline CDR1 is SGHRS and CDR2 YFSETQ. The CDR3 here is CASSLAGGPQYEQYF. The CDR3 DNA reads TGCGCCAGCAGCTTGGCGGGGGGACCCCAATACGAGCAGTACTTC.

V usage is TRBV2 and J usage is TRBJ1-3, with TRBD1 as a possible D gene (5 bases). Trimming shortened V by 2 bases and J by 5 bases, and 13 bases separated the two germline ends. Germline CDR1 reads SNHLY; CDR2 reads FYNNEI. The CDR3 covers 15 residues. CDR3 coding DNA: TGTGCCAGCAGTGAATTGGCAGGGAGAAGAAACACCATATATTTT. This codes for CASSELAGRRNTIYF.

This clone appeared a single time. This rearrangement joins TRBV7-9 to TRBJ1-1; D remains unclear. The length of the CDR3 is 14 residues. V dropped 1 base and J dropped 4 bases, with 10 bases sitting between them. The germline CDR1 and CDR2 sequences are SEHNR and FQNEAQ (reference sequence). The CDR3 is CASSLGATGTEAFF. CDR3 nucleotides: TGTGCCAGCAGCTTAGGGGCCACTGGCACTGAAGCTTTCTTT.

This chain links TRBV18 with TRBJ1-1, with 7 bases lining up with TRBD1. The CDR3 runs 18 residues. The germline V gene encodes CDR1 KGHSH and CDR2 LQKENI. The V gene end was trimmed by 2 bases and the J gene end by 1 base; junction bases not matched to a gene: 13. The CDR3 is CASSPEDEGAIWNTEAFF. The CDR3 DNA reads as TGTGCCAGCTCACCAGAAGACGAGGGGGCTATTTGGAACACTGAAGCTTTCTTT.

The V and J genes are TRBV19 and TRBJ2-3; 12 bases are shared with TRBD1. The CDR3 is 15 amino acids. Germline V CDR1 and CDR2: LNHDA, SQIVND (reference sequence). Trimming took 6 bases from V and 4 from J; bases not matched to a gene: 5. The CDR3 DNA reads TGTGCCAGTAGAACCGGGACAGGGGGCTCAGATACGCAGTATTTT. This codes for CASRTGTGGSDTQYF.

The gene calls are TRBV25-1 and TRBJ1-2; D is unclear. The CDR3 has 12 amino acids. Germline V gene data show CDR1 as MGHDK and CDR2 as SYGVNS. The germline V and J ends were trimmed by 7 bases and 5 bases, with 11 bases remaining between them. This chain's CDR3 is CASTPNGYGYTF. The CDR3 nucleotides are TGTGCCAGCACCCCTAACGGTTATGGCTACACCTTC.